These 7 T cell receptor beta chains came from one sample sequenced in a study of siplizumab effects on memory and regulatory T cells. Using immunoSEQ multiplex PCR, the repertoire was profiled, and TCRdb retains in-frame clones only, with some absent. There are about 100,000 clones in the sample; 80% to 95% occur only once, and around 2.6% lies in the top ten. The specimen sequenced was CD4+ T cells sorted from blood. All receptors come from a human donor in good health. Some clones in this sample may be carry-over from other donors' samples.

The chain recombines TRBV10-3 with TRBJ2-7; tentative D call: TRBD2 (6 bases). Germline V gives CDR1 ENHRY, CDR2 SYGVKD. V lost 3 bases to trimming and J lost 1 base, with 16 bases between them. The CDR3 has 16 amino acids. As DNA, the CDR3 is TGTGCCATCAGTGAAGGGCGGGGCGGGCCATCCTACGAGCAGTACTTC. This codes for CAISEGRGGPSYEQYF.

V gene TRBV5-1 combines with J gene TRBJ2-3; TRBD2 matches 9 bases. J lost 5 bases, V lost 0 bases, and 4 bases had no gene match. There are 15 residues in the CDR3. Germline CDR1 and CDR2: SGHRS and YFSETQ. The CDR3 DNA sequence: TGCGCCAGCAGCTTGGCGGCGGGGGGGCGAGATACGCAGTATTTT. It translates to CASSLAAGGRDTQYF.

CDR3 protein: CASSISDSPQYF. The DNA of the CDR3 is TGTGCCAGCAGCATCAGTGACAGTCCTCAGTACTTC. The chain combines TRBV11-3 with TRBJ2-7, with D tentatively TRBD1 (5 bases). This CDR3 comprises 12 residues. Between the trimmed V and J ends, which lost 5 bases and 10 bases, there was a span of 15 bases. Germline CDR1 and CDR2: SGHNT and YENEEA.

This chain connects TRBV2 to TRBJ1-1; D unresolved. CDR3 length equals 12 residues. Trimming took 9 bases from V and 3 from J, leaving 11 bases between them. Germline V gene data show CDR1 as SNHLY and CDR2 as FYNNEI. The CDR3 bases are TGTGCCAGTCGCGCTCAGGACACTGAAGCTTTCTTT. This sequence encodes CASRAQDTEAFF.

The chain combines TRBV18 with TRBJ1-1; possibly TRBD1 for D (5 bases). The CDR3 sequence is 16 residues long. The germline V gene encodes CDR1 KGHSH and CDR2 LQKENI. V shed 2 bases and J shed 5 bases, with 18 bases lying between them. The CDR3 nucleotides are TGTGCCAGCTCACCAAATTCTGGGGGGAGGGAGACTGAAGCTTTCTTT. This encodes CASSPNSGGRETEAFF. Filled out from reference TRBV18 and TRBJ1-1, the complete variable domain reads NAGVMQNPRHLVRRRGQEARLRCSPMKGHSHVYWYRQLPEEGLKFMVYLQKENIIDESGMPKERFSAEFPKEGPSILRIQQVVRGDSAAYFCASSPNSGGRETEAFFGQGTRLTVV.

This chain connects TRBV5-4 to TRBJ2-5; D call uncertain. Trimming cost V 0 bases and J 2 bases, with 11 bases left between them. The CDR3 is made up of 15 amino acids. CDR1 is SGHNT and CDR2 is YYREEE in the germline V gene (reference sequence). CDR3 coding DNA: TGTGCCAGCAGCTTGGAGGTCGAAAGACAAGAGACCCAGTACTTC. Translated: CASSLEVERQETQYF.

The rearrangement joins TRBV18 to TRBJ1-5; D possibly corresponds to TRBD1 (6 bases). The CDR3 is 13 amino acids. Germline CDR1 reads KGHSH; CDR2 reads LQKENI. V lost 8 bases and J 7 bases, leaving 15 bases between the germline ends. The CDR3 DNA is TGTGCCAGCGCGAAGGGGGAGGGACAGCCCCAGCATTTT. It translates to CASAKGEGQPQHF.